The 16 T cell receptor beta chains given below trace back to one sample, sequenced in a study of tumor-infiltrating lymphocytes in primary liver carcinoma. Researchers generated TCR beta cDNA from roughly 500 ng of total RNA, relying on a constant-region primer. Investigators got TCR beta libraries out of three nested multiplex PCR rounds, done with slightly modified ARM-PCR. Both of the initial two PCR rounds ran for approximately 11 cycles and employed TRBV1-TRBV30 forward primers alongside a C-beta reverse primer. Each CDR3 protein is one row after TCRdb ran MiXCR on the multiplex PCR reads. The repertoire holds 95,000 to 150,000 distinct CDR3 sequences, with roughly 70% as singletons. Without any cell sorting, about 20-31 mg of bulk tissue yielded co-extracted RNA and DNA. Sequenced sample: tumor-adjacent normal liver tissue. The source is a woman in her fifties or sixties with primary liver carcinoma and hepatitis B virus infection.

Notes on this clonotype: The junction departs from the called germline gene at one end, perhaps through a read error. The rearrangement uses TRBV11-1 and TRBJ2-2, with D possibly being TRBD2 (5 bases). CDR3 length: 12 amino acids. Germline V CDR1 and CDR2: SGHAT, FQDESV (reference sequence). The DNA for the CDR3 is TGTGGCAGCGGCTTCGGAGCCGTGGAGCTGTTTTTT. Encoded protein: CGSGFGAVELFF.

In regard to this clonotype: Possible read error: a much larger clone is one base away. This sequence joins TRBV28 and TRBJ2-5; TRBD2 matches at 10 bases. Per germline, CDR1 MDHEN and CDR2 SYDVKM. The CDR3 totals 14 residues. The CDR3 DNA follows: TGTGCCAGCAGCCAACTAGCGGGGACAGAGGCCCAGTACTTC. Its translation: CASSQLAGTEAQYF. Full variable domain (remainder filled in from reference TRBV28 and TRBJ2-5): DVKVTQSSRYLVKRTGEKVFLECVQDMDHENMFWYRQDPGLGLRLIYFSYDVKMKEKGDIPEGYSVSREKKERFSLILESASTNQTSMYLCASSQLAGTEAQYFGPGTRLLVL.

Note on this clonotype: The junction departs from the called germline gene at one end, perhaps through a read error. The gene calls are TRBV4-2 and TRBJ1-5, with D possibly matching TRBD1 (6 bases). The germline gives CDR1 LGHNA, CDR2 YNFKEQ. The length of the CDR3 is 15 residues. The CDR3 nucleotides read TGTGCCAGCAGCCAAGACGGGGGCGTAGATGAGCCCCATCATTTT. Translated: CASSQDGGVDEPHHF.

As to this clonotype: Germline is not matched at one junction end, which may reflect a read error. The rearrangement links TRBV29-1 to TRBJ2-3; 10 positions match TRBD1. The germline CDR1 and CDR2 sequences are SQVTM and ANQGSEA. CDR3 length: 15 residues. The CDR3 DNA reads as TGCAGCGCCAACTCTCCGGGACAGGGGACAGGTACGCAGTATTTT. Residues: CSANSPGQGTGTQYF.

The rearrangement links TRBV6-1 to TRBJ2-7; D remains ambiguous. Trimming took off 3 bases at V and 2 bases at J, with 14 bases between the two ends. This CDR3 region has 15 residues. Germline CDR1 and CDR2: MNHNS and SASEGT. The CDR3 reads CASSDPGSSTYEQYF. The DNA for the CDR3 is TGTGCCAGCAGTGACCCAGGTAGTAGCACCTACGAGCAGTACTTC.

This clonotype was seen at least ten times. This sequence joins TRBV4-1 and TRBJ1-1; 7 bases are a match to TRBD1. CDR1 is MGHRA, CDR2 YSYEKL, per germline. With V trimmed by 4 bases and J by 4 bases, 6 bases remained unmatched. The CDR3 runs to 14 residues. CDR3 sequence reads: CASSLPGQPTEAFF. CDR3 DNA sequence: TGCGCCAGCAGCCTACCGGGACAGCCCACTGAAGCTTTCTTT.

V is TRBV3-1 and J is TRBJ1-1, with 7 bases fitting TRBD1. Germline V gene lookup returns CDR1 LGHDT and CDR2 YNNKEL (reference sequence). V shed 3 bases, J shed 9 bases, and the junction held 7 bases outside the gene matches. The length of the CDR3 is 13 residues. CDR3 sequence (DNA): TGTGCCAGCAGCCAGACCAGGGGGGTGAAAGCTTTCTTT. Its translation is CASSQTRGVKAFF.

V usage is TRBV20-1 and J usage is TRBJ2-3; D gene unclear. Germline-derived CDR1 and CDR2 are DFQATT and SNEGSKA (reference sequence). This CDR3 has 13 residues. V was shortened by 4 bases and J by 0 bases, with 8 bases between the two germline ends. CDR3 sequence: CSATSPSTDTQYF. Written as DNA, the CDR3 is TGCAGTGCTACCTCCCCTAGCACAGATACGCAGTATTTT.

In this sample, this clonotype turned up a few times. One junction end disagrees with the germline gene, perhaps due to a read error. This chain joins TRBV5-1 and TRBJ2-5, with TRBD2 matching 8 bases. The CDR3 has 16 amino acids. CDR1 is SGHRS and CDR2 is YFSETQ in the germline V gene. The CDR3 DNA follows: TGCGCCAGCAGCCGGGGACTAGTGGGGATACAAGAGGCCCAGTACTTC. Its translation is CASSRGLVGIQEAQYF.

In regard to this clonotype: A read error may produce the germline difference seen at one junction end. The J gene is TRBJ1-1, the V gene TRBV12-3 or TRBV12-4; 8 nucleotides agree with TRBD1. This CDR3 spans 13 amino acids. The CDR3 loop is CASSRQGNTETFF. CDR3 in DNA: TGTGCTAGCAGCCGACAGGGGAACACTGAAACTTTCTTT.

In the case of this clonotype: This clone may be a read error of a much larger clone one base away. V is TRBV4-1 and J is TRBJ2-1, with 8 bases fitting TRBD2. The germline gives CDR1 MGHRA, CDR2 YSYEKL. This CDR3 has 16 amino acids. CDR3 nucleotides: TGCGCCAGCTGCCAAGAAGGGCGAGCGGGGGACAATGAGCAGTTCTTC. This translates into CASCQEGRAGDNEQFF.

This sequence joins TRBV5-1 and TRBJ2-7; D perhaps matches TRBD1 (6 bases). V was cut by 0 bases and J by 9 bases, with 22 bases left in between. CDR1 and CDR2 from the germline V gene are SGHRS and YFSETQ. There are 16 residues in the CDR3. CDR3 coding DNA: TGCGCCAGCAGCTTGGCCCTCCGCGGACAGAGCGCCGGGCAGTACTTC. It specifies CASSLALRGQSAGQYF.

This clonotype was seen just once. V usage is TRBV4-1 and J usage is TRBJ2-5; 11 nucleotides match TRBD2. The CDR3 loop spans 19 amino acids. Germline CDR1 and CDR2: MGHRA and YSYEKL. With V trimmed by 7 bases and J by 1 base, 17 bases remained unmatched. The CDR3 is CASTKEPELAGVGQETQYF. As DNA, the CDR3 is TGCGCCAGCACCAAAGAACCGGAACTAGCGGGGGTGGGCCAAGAGACCCAGTACTTC.

As concerns this clonotype: A read error may be the cause here, since a much bigger clone is one base away. The chain combines TRBV30 with TRBJ2-3; D possibly corresponds to TRBD1 (6 bases). CDR1 and CDR2 (germline): GTSNPN, SVGIG (reference sequence). The CDR3 runs to 12 residues. CDR3 residues: CAWSRDTVTQYF. CDR3 nucleotides: TGTGCCTGGAGTAGGGACACAGTTACGCAGTATTTT. The full variable domain, completed using reference TRBV30 and TRBJ2-3, is SQTIHQWPATLVQPVGSPLSLECTVEGTSNPNLYWYRQAAGRGLQLLFYSVGIGQISSEVPQNLSASRPQDRQFILSSKKLLLSDSGFYLCAWSRDTVTQYFGPGTRLTVL.

Details on this clonotype: This may be a read error, as it is one base from a much larger clone. The chain employs TRBV5-5 and TRBJ2-7, with 10 bases aligning to TRBD1. This CDR3 has 16 amino acids. Looked up from germline, CDR1 is SGHKS and CDR2 is YYEKEE (reference sequence). The CDR3 DNA sequence: TGTACCAGCGCACGAGATTCCGGGACAGGGGTGTACGAGCAGTACTTC. Its protein product is CTSARDSGTGVYEQYF.

The gene calls are TRBV11-3 and TRBJ2-7, with D perhaps matching TRBD2 (6 bases). The CDR3 contains 15 residues. V was clipped by 1 base and J by 3 bases, with 13 bases between them. The germline CDR1 and CDR2 sequences are SGHNT and YENEEA. The CDR3 region has the DNA TGTGCCAGCAGCTTAGGGGGGACTGGAGTCTACGAGCAGTACTTC. This codes for CASSLGGTGVYEQYF.